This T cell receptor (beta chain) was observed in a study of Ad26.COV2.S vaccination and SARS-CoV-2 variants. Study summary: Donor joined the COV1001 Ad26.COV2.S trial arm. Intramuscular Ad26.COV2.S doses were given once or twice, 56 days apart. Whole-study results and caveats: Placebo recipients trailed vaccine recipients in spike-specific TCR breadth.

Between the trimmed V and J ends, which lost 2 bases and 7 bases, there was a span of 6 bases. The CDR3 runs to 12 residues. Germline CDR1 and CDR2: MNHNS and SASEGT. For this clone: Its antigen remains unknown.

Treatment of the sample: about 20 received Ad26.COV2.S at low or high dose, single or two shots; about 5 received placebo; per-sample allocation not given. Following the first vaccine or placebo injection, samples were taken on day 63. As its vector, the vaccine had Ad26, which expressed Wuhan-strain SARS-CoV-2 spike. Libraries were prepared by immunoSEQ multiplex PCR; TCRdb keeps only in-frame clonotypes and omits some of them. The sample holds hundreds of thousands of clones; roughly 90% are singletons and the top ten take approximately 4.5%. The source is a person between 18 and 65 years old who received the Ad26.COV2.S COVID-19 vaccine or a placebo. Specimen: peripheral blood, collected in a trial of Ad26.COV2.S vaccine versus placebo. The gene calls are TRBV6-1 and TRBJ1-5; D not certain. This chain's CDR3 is CASSESGQPQHF. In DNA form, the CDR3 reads TGTGCCAGCAGTGAAAGCGGACAGCCCCAGCATTTT.